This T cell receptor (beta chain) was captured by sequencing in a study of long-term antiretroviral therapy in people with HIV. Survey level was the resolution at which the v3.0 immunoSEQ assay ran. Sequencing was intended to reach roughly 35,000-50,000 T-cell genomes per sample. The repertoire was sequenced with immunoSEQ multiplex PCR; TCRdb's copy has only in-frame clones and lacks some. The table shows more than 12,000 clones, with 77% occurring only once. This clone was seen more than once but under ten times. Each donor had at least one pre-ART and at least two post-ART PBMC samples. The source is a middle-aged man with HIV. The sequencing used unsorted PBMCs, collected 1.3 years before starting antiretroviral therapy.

CDR3 amino acids: CASSLGGTGAREAFF. Here the CDR3 DNA reads TGTGCCAGCAGCTTAGGAGGGACAGGGGCCCGTGAAGCTTTCTTT. The V and J genes are TRBV13 and TRBJ1-1, with TRBD1 matching over 10 bases. The V gene's germline CDR1 is PRHDT and CDR2 FYEKMQ (reference sequence). This CDR3 contains 15 residues. V dropped 0 bases and J dropped 7; count of bases not matched to a gene: 5.